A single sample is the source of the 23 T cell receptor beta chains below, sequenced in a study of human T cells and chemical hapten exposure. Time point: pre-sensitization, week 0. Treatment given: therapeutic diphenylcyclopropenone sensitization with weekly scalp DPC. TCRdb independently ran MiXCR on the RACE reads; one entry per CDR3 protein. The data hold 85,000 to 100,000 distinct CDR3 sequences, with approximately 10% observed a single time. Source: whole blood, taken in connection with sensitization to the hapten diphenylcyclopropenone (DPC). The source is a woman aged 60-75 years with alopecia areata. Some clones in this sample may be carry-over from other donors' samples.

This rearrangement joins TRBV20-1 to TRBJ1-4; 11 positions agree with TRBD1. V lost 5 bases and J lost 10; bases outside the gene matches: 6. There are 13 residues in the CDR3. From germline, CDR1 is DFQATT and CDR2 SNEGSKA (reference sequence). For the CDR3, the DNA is TGCAGTGCTGGGGACAGGGGGTCAGGAAAACTGTTTTTT. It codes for CSAGDRGSGKLFF.

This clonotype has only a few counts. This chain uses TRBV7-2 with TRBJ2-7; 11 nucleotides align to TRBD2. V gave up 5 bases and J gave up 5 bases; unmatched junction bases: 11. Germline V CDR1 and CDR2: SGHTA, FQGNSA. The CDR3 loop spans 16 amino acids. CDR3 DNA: TGTGCCAGCAGCCCCGGCTGGATAGCGGGGGGGGACGAGCAGTACTTC. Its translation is CASSPGWIAGGDEQYF.

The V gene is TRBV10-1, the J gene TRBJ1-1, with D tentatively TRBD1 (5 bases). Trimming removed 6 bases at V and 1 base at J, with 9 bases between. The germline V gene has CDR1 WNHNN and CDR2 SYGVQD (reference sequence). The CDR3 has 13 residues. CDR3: CASRSQGNTEAFF. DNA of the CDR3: TGCGCCAGCAGGAGTCAGGGGAACACTGAAGCTTTCTTT.

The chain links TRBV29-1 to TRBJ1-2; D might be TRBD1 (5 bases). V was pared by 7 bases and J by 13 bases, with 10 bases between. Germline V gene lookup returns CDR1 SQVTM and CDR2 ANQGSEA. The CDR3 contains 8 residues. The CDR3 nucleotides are TGCAGCGCCGTGGGGGGCACCTTC. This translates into CSAVGGTF. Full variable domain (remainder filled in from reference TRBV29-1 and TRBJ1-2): SAVISQKPSRDICQRGTSLTIQCQVDSQVTMMFWYRQQPGQSLTLIATANQGSEATYESGFVIDKFPISRPNLTFSTLTVSNMSPEDSSIYLCSAVGGTFGSGTRLTVV.

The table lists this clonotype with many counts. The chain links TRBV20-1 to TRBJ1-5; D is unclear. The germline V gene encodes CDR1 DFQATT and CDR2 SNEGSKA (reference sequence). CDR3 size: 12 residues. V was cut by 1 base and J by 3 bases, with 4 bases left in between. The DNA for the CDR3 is TGCAGTGCTAGAGCCTTCAATCAGCCCCAGCATTTT. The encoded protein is CSARAFNQPQHF.

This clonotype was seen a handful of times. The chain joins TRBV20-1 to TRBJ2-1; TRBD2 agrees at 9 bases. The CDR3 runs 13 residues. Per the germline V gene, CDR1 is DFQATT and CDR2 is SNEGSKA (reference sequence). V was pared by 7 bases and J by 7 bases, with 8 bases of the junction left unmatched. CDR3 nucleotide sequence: TGCAGTGGAAAGCGGGGGGTAAGGAATGAGCAGTTCTTC. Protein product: CSGKRGVRNEQFF.

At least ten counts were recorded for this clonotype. CDR3 loop: CASTEGTQYF. CDR3 nucleotides: TGTGCCAGCACTGAGGGTACGCAGTATTTT. V gene TRBV2 combines with J gene TRBJ2-3, with a tentative D call TRBD2 (5 bases). Trimming cost V 7 bases and J 8 bases, with 7 bases left between them. Germline V gene data show CDR1 as SNHLY and CDR2 as FYNNEI. The CDR3 has 10 residues.

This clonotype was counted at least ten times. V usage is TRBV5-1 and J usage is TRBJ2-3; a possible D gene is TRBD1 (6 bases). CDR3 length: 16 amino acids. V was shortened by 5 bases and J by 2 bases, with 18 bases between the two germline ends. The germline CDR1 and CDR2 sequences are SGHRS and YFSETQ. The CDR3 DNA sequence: TGCGCCAGCAGGCCTGGCGGTCAGGGGCTCACAGATACGCAGTATTTT. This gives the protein CASRPGGQGLTDTQYF.

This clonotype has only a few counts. The CDR3 loop reads CAIQRPVGRTYTYEQYF. The CDR3 DNA is TGTGCCATCCAGAGACCTGTGGGGCGAACCTACACCTACGAGCAGTACTTC. The rearrangement uses TRBV6-1 and TRBJ2-7, with D tentatively TRBD1 (5 bases). Looked up from germline, CDR1 is MNHNS and CDR2 is SASEGT. V lost 10 bases to trimming and J lost 2 bases, with 27 bases between them. The CDR3 runs to 17 residues.

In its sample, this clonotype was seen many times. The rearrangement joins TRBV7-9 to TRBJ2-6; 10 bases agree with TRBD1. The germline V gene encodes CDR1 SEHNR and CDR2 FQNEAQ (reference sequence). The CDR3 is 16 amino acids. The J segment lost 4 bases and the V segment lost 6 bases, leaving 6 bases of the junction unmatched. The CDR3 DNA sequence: TGTGCCAGCAGTCCGGGACAGGGGTCCGGGGCCAACGTCCTGACTTTC. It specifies CASSPGQGSGANVLTF.

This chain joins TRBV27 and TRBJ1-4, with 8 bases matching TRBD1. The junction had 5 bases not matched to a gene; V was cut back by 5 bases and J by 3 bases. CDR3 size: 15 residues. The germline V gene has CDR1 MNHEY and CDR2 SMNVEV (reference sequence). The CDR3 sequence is CASSPHRGANEKLFF. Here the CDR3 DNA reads TGTGCCAGCAGTCCCCACAGGGGGGCTAATGAAAAACTGTTTTTT.

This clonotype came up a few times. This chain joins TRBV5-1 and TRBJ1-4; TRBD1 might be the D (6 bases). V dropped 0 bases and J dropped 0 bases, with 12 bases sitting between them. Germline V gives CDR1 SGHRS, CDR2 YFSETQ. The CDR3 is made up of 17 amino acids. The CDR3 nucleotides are TGCGCCAGCAGCTTGGGGCAGGGGCCCTCAACTAATGAAAAACTGTTTTTT. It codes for CASSLGQGPSTNEKLFF.

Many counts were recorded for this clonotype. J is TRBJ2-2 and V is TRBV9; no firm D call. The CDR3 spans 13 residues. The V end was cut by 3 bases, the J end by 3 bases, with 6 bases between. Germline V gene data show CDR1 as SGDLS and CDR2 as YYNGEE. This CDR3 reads CASSARHTGELFF. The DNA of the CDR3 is TGTGCCAGCAGCGCCAGGCACACCGGGGAGCTGTTTTTT.

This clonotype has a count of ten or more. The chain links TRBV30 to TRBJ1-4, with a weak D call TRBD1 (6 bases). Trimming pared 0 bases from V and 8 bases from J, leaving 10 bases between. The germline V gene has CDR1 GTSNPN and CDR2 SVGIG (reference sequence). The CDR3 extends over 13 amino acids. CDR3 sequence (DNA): TGTGCCTGGAGTGTACATGGGGGCGAAAAACTGTTTTTT. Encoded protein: CAWSVHGGEKLFF.

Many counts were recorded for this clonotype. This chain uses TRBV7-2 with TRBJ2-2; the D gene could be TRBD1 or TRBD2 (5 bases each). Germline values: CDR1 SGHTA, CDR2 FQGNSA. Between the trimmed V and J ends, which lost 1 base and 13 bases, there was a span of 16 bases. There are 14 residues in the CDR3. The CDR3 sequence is CASSLEWSRGRLFF. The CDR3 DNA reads TGTGCCAGCAGCTTAGAATGGTCTCGGGGACGGCTGTTTTTT.

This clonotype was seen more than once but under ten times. The CDR3 here is CASSPEPWDNEQYF. CDR3 DNA: TGTGCCAGCAGTCCGGAGCCATGGGATAACGAGCAGTACTTC. The V and J genes are TRBV6-2 or TRBV6-3 and TRBJ2-7, with D uncertain. CDR3 length: 14 residues. CDR1 and CDR2 from the germline V gene are MNHEY and SVGEGT. The germline V and J ends were trimmed by 5 bases and 5 bases, with 16 bases remaining between them.

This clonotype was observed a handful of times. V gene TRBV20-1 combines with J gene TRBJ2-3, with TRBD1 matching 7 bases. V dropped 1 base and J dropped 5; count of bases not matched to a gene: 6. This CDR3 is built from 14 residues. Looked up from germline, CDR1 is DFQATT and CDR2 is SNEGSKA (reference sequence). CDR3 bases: TGCAGTGCTAGAGGGACCAACAGGGGAGATACGCAGTATTTT. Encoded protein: CSARGTNRGDTQYF.

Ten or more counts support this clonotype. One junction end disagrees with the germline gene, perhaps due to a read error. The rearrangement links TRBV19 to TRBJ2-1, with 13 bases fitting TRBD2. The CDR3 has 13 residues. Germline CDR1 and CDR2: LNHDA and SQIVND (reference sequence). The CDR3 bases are TGTGCCAGTAGTATAGGGACTAGCGGGGGATCGGTCTTC. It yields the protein CASSIGTSGGSVF.

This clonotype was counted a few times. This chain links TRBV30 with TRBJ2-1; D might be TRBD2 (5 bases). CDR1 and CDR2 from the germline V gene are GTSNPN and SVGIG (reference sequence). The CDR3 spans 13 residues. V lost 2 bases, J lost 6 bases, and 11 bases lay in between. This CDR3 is CAWSRTGSNEQFF. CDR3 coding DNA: TGTGCCTGGAGTCGAACGGGGAGCAATGAGCAGTTCTTC.

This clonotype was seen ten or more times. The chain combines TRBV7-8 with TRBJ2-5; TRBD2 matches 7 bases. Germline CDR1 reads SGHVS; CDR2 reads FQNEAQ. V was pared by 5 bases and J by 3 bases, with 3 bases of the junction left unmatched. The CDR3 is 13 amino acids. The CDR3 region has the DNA TGTGCCAGCAGCAGCCGGGGGGAAGAGACCCAGTACTTC. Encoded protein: CASSSRGEETQYF.

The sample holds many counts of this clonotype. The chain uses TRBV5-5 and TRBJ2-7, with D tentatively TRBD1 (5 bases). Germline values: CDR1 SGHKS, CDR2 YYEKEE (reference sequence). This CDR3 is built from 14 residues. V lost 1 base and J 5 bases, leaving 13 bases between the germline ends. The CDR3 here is CASSLTGLNDEQYF. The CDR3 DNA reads TGTGCCAGCAGCTTGACAGGCCTTAACGACGAGCAGTACTTC.

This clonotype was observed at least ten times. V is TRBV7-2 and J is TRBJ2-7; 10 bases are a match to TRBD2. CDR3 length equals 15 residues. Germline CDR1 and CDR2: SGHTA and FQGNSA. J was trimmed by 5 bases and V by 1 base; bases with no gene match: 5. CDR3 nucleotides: TGTGCCAGCAGCTTAGTAAGCGGGGGGGAGGACGAGCAGTACTTC. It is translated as CASSLVSGGEDEQYF.

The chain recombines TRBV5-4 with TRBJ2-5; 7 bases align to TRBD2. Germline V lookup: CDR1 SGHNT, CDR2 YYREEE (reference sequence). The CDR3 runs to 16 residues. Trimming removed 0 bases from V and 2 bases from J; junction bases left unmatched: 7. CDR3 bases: TGTGCCAGCAGCTTGGTAGCCAGCGGGGTACAAGAGACCCAGTACTTC. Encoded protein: CASSLVASGVQETQYF.